This T cell receptor beta chain was profiled in a study of control samples from healthy donors and cancer patients. The CDR3 contains 14 residues. In germline, CDR1 is MGHRA, CDR2 YSYEKL. The germline V and J ends were trimmed by 2 bases and 0 bases, with 6 bases remaining between them. Profiled with immunoSEQ multiplex PCR; TCRdb holds only in-frame clones, not every one. Of approximately 170,000 clones listed, 88% are singletons. The sequencing input was blood. The V gene is TRBV4-1, the J gene TRBJ2-3; D is unresolved. The source is a woman aged 25 to 39 in good health. CDR3 bases: TGCGCCAGCAGCCAAATACTTAGCACAGATACGCAGTATTTT. Protein product: CASSQILSTDTQYF.